This T cell receptor beta chain was obtained from a study of T cell responses to AZD1222 COVID-19 vaccine. Produced via immunoSEQ multiplex PCR; TCRdb's table is partial and in-frame only. The sample shows about 140,000 clones, and roughly 2% sits with its ten largest clones. Findings and limits, study-wide: There were vaccine-associated CD4 TCRs across spike, dominant at 160-218 and 743-854. Without day 14 samples, only post-peak T cell repertoires were studied. Elevations in Spike-specific TCR breadth and depth followed administration of two AZD1222 doses. It should be noted that donors were predominantly white British and more often female, and clonal diversity was possibly underestimated.

In regard to this clone: Its antigen is unknown.

The specimen sequenced was peripheral blood. The receptor's source is an adult in good health.

The CDR3 DNA follows: TGTGCCAGCTCACCAAAGCTTTTGGGGGTCACTAGCACAGATACGCAGTATTTT. Protein product: CASSPKLLGVTSTDTQYF. The V gene is TRBV18, the J gene TRBJ2-3; D is perhaps TRBD1 or TRBD2 (5 bases each). V was trimmed by 2 bases and J by 0 bases, leaving 18 bases between them. The CDR3 is made up of 18 amino acids. Germline V lookup: CDR1 KGHSH, CDR2 LQKENI.